The next 32 T cell receptor beta chains were all read from a single sample in a study of CD8 T cells in Susac syndrome (dated by TCRdb to about 2019). Libraries were made using the immunoSEQ multiplex PCR assay. RNA was extracted using the RNeasy kit, and roughly 0.5 to 1 microgram was reverse transcribed with random hexamers. TCRdb trimmed the raw reads at Q25, called clones with MiXCR and kept productive beta chains. Each entry merges the rows of one CDR3 protein and shows their most common DNA and genes. The sample contains 160,000 or so distinct CDR3 sequences, about 94% of them found a single time. The leading ten clones occupy just over 0.2% of the sample. The sample consisted of CD8+ T cells from PBMCs. All receptors derive from a human donor with multiple sclerosis.

This chain joins TRBV9 and TRBJ1-2; D is unresolved. The CDR3 extends over 10 amino acids. The V gene lost 3 bases and the J gene lost 9 bases, with 6 bases spanning the gap. Germline V CDR1 and CDR2: SGDLS, YYNGEE. CDR3 residues: CASSGNSYTF. As DNA, the CDR3 is TGTGCCAGCAGCGGAAACAGCTACACCTTC.

The chain joins TRBV3-1 to TRBJ1-6, with D possibly being TRBD1 (6 bases). The CDR3 runs 18 residues. V was shortened by 5 bases and J by 0 bases, with 17 bases between the two germline ends. Germline CDR1 reads LGHDT; CDR2 reads YNNKEL (reference sequence). This chain's CDR3 is CASSAGAEPSSYNSPLHF. CDR3 nucleotides: TGTGCCAGCAGCGCAGGGGCCGAGCCCAGCTCCTATAATTCACCCCTCCACTTT. Full variable domain (remainder filled in from reference TRBV3-1 and TRBJ1-6): DTAVSQTPKYLVTQMGNDKSIKCEQNLGHDTMYWYKQDSKKFLKIMFSYNNKELIINETVPNRFSPKSPDKAHLNLHINSLELGDSAVYFCASSAGAEPSSYNSPLHFGNGTRLTVT.

V gene TRBV29-1 combines with J gene TRBJ1-5; no reliable D call. The CDR3 runs 12 residues. CDR1 SQVTM and CDR2 ANQGSEA come from the germline V gene. Between the trimmed V and J ends, which lost 5 bases and 0 bases, there was a span of 5 bases. The CDR3 is CSVTDSNQPQHF. CDR3 nucleotide sequence: TGCAGCGTTACGGATAGCAATCAGCCCCAGCATTTT.

The genes are TRBV6-5 and TRBJ2-7; TRBD1 aligns across 9 bases. With 6 bases clipped from V and 4 bases from J, the junction kept 10 bases outside the gene matches. The CDR3 extends over 15 amino acids. Germline assignment: CDR1 MNHEY and CDR2 SVGAGI. CDR3 DNA: TGTGCCAGCAGGGCGGGGACAGGGAGTCGGTACGAGCAGTACTTC. It specifies CASRAGTGSRYEQYF.

The chain uses TRBV13 and TRBJ1-2; D perhaps matches TRBD1 (6 bases). CDR3 length: 15 residues. V lost 5 bases and J 0 bases, leaving 13 bases between the germline ends. Germline CDR1 reads PRHDT; CDR2 reads FYEKMQ (reference sequence). DNA of the CDR3: TGTGCCAGCAGCCCAGCAGGGGAAACTAACTATGGCTACACCTTC. As protein: CASSPAGETNYGYTF.

The rearrangement links TRBV30 to TRBJ1-6; D gene ambiguous. Trimming removed 5 bases at V and 1 base at J, with 9 bases between. The CDR3 runs 14 residues. Germline-derived CDR1 and CDR2 are GTSNPN and SVGIG (reference sequence). The CDR3 protein is CAWRRLSYNSPLHF. In nucleotides, the CDR3 is TGTGCCTGGCGTCGGCTGTCCTATAATTCACCCCTCCACTTT.

The chain is built from TRBV7-9 and TRBJ2-3, with TRBD1 matching over 9 bases. The germline V gene encodes CDR1 SEHNR and CDR2 FQNEAQ (reference sequence). The CDR3 runs 16 residues. J lost 1 base, V lost 5 bases, and 7 bases had no gene match. The DNA for the CDR3 is TGTGCCAGCAGCCACGCCTGGACAGGGGGCACAGATACGCAGTATTTT. It is translated as CASSHAWTGGTDTQYF.

The chain employs TRBV20-1 and TRBJ2-7, with TRBD2 identical over 9 bases. The CDR3 loop spans 16 amino acids. In germline, CDR1 is DFQATT, CDR2 SNEGSKA (reference sequence). Trimming took 1 base from V and 2 from J; bases not matched to a gene: 9. The CDR3 bases are TGCAGTGCTAGAGGAGTCGGGACTAGCCCTACCTACGAGCAGTACTTC. As protein: CSARGVGTSPTYEQYF.

The chain is built from TRBV13 and TRBJ1-6; 8 bases map to TRBD1. This CDR3 is 14 amino acids long. Germline assignment: CDR1 PRHDT and CDR2 FYEKMQ (reference sequence). V lost 3 bases to trimming and J lost 5 bases; unmatched junction nucleotides: 0. CDR3 residues: CASSLDRDNSPLHF. CDR3 in DNA: TGTGCCAGCAGCTTGGACAGGGATAATTCACCCCTCCACTTT.

The chain employs TRBV20-1 and TRBJ1-2; tentatively, D is TRBD1 (5 bases). The length of the CDR3 is 14 residues. In germline, CDR1 is DFQATT, CDR2 SNEGSKA (reference sequence). V lost 3 bases and J 7 bases, leaving 18 bases between the germline ends. CDR3 in DNA: TGCAGTGCTAGGCCTGACTCCTTAAGGGGTGGCTACACCTTC. Its protein product is CSARPDSLRGGYTF.

The CDR3 DNA reads TGCAGCGCCCGGCGTGGCAGGGAGGACGGCTACACCTTC. Protein: CSARRGREDGYTF. This chain uses TRBV29-1 with TRBJ1-2, with D perhaps matching TRBD1 (5 bases). V lost 7 bases and J lost 8, with 20 bases in between. This CDR3 is built from 13 residues. Germline CDR1 reads SQVTM; CDR2 reads ANQGSEA.

Here the CDR3 DNA reads TGTGCCAGCAGCTTACAGAGCGAGCAGTACTTC. Amino acid sequence: CASSLQSEQYF. The gene calls are TRBV7-8 and TRBJ2-7, with D unclear. The CDR3 is 11 amino acids. Trimming stripped 2 bases from V and 6 bases from J, with 5 bases between. Germline CDR1 and CDR2: SGHVS and FQNEAQ.

The rearrangement links TRBV30 to TRBJ1-1, with TRBD1 as a possible D gene (5 bases). Germline CDR1 is GTSNPN and CDR2 is SVGIG (reference sequence). The CDR3 loop spans 15 amino acids. Trimming removed 2 bases from V and 1 base from J, with 14 bases in between. Here the CDR3 reads CAWSYSEGTNTEAFF. As DNA, the CDR3 is TGTGCCTGGAGTTACAGCGAGGGGACGAACACTGAAGCTTTCTTT.

The gene calls are TRBV9 and TRBJ2-7; TRBD2 is a possible D gene (6 bases). The CDR3 is made up of 19 amino acids. Looked up from germline, CDR1 is SGDLS and CDR2 is YYNGEE. The V end lost 3 bases, the J end lost 3 bases, and 28 bases lay between the germline ends. The CDR3 loop is CASSASGGVGSGPFYEQYF. CDR3 coding DNA: TGTGCCAGCAGCGCAAGCGGAGGGGTCGGCAGCGGTCCGTTCTACGAGCAGTACTTC. Supplemented by reference TRBV9 and TRBJ2-7, the full variable domain reads DSGVTQTPKHLITATGQRVTLRCSPRSGDLSVYWYQQSLDQGLQFLIQYYNGEERAKGNILERFSAQQFPDLHSELNLSSLELGDSALYFCASSASGGVGSGPFYEQYFGPGTRLTVT.

The chain employs TRBV20-1 and TRBJ2-1, with unresolved D. From germline, CDR1 is DFQATT and CDR2 SNEGSKA (reference sequence). This CDR3 has 13 residues. Trimming removed 0 bases from V and 5 bases from J, with 8 bases in between. CDR3: CSARDPRDNEQFF. CDR3 nucleotide sequence: TGCAGTGCTAGAGACCCACGGGACAATGAGCAGTTCTTC.

The chain employs TRBV6-5 and TRBJ1-2; D is undetermined. The length of the CDR3 is 12 residues. CDR1 and CDR2 (germline): MNHEY, SVGAGI. Trimming left V 7 bases short and J 6 bases short, with 12 bases between. Here the CDR3 DNA reads TGTGCCAGCACCTCTGGGTGGAATGGCTACACCTTC. It yields the protein CASTSGWNGYTF.

The DNA for the CDR3 is TGCAGCGTTGACGGACTAGCGGCCTACAATGAGCAGTTCTTC. Translation: CSVDGLAAYNEQFF. This chain joins TRBV29-1 and TRBJ2-1; TRBD2 aligns across 10 bases. V lost 3 bases, J lost 2 bases, and 1 base stayed unmatched. The CDR3 has 14 amino acids. Looked up from germline, CDR1 is SQVTM and CDR2 is ANQGSEA.

V is TRBV20-1 and J is TRBJ2-5, with 8 bases identical to TRBD2. This CDR3 is built from 13 residues. Germline CDR1 and CDR2: DFQATT and SNEGSKA (reference sequence). J gave up 10 bases and V 5 bases, and 12 bases lay outside the gene matches. The CDR3 is CSAPGTRLDHQYF. The CDR3 bases are TGCAGTGCTCCCGGGACTAGGCTGGACCACCAGTACTTC.

The V and J genes are TRBV5-1 and TRBJ2-3; TRBD1 or TRBD2 may be the D gene (5 bases each). Germline CDR1 SGHRS, CDR2 YFSETQ. This CDR3 spans 14 amino acids. V was trimmed by 2 bases and J by 6 bases, leaving 13 bases between them. The CDR3 loop is CASSFRDPTDTQYF. The CDR3 DNA follows: TGCGCCAGCAGCTTCCGGGACCCTACCGATACGCAGTATTTT.

The chain uses TRBV10-3 and TRBJ1-2, with D possibly being TRBD1 (5 bases). Deletions cut 2 bases from V and 6 bases from J, with 13 bases between. The CDR3 is made up of 14 amino acids. Germline V lookup: CDR1 ENHRY, CDR2 SYGVKD. The CDR3 loop reads CAISEDHVGDGYTF. The CDR3, as DNA: TGTGCCATCAGTGAGGACCACGTGGGGGATGGCTACACCTTC.

This clonotype was seen only once. This chain connects TRBV5-4 to TRBJ2-3; perhaps D is TRBD1 or TRBD2 (6 bases each). The length of the CDR3 is 12 residues. The V gene lost 7 bases and the J gene lost 6 bases, with 12 bases spanning the gap. CDR1 and CDR2 (germline): SGHNT, YYREEE (reference sequence). CDR3 amino acids: CASARGRDTQYF. The DNA for the CDR3 is TGTGCCAGCGCCCGGGGGCGGGATACGCAGTATTTT.

In its sample, this clonotype was seen once. The V call is TRBV4-1, the J call TRBJ2-7, with 7 positions matching TRBD1. CDR3 length equals 14 residues. Germline trimming cut 0 bases from V and 3 bases from J; bases unmatched to any gene: 2. Germline V gene sequence: CDR1 MGHRA, CDR2 YSYEKL. The CDR3: CASSQETGRYEQYF. The CDR3 nucleotides are TGCGCCAGCAGCCAAGAGACAGGGCGCTACGAGCAGTACTTC.

The genes are TRBV2 and TRBJ2-5, with D possibly matching TRBD1 (5 bases). In germline, CDR1 is SNHLY, CDR2 FYNNEI. This CDR3 spans 15 amino acids. V gave up 3 bases and J gave up 2 bases, with 13 bases separating them. The CDR3 spells CASSDLITGQETQYF. The CDR3, as DNA: TGTGCCAGCAGTGATCTCATAACAGGACAAGAGACCCAGTACTTC.

CDR3 sequence: CATSDLRDQFF. The CDR3 DNA reads as TGTGCCACCAGTGATTTGCGTGATCAGTTCTTC. The chain carries TRBV24-1 and TRBJ2-1; unclear D gene. V was pared by 0 bases and J by 13 bases, with 6 bases between. The CDR3 runs to 11 residues. CDR1 is KGHDR, CDR2 SFDVKD, per germline.

The gene calls are TRBV3-1 and TRBJ2-5; D gene unclear. Trimming cost V 1 base and J 0 bases, with 6 bases left between them. The germline V gene has CDR1 LGHDT and CDR2 YNNKEL (reference sequence). This CDR3 is 14 amino acids long. The CDR3 loop is CASSQGPNQETQYF. CDR3 DNA: TGTGCCAGCAGCCAAGGACCAAACCAAGAGACCCAGTACTTC.

The genes are TRBV10-3 and TRBJ2-7; the match to TRBD1 covers 7 bases. Germline V lookup: CDR1 ENHRY, CDR2 SYGVKD. V lost 6 bases to trimming and J lost 6 bases; unmatched junction nucleotides: 5. The CDR3 sequence is 12 residues long. As DNA, the CDR3 is TGTGCCATCAGGACAGGGACGGGCGAGCAGTACTTC. Translating it yields CAIRTGTGEQYF.

This clonotype was detected once. The chain has TRBV12-5 and TRBJ1-2; no clear D. The CDR3 is 12 residues long. Trimming stripped 5 bases from V and 10 bases from J, with 14 bases between. The germline V gene has CDR1 LGHNT and CDR2 FRNRAP. The CDR3 DNA reads TGTGCTAGTGGTCCTGACTCTCGGAACTACACCTTC. Protein product: CASGPDSRNYTF. Full variable domain (outside the CDR3, taken from reference TRBV12-5 and TRBJ1-2): DARVTQTPRHKVTEMGQEVTMRCQPILGHNTVFWYRQTMMQGLELLAYFRNRAPLDDSGMPKDRFSAEMPDATLATLKIQPSEPRDSAVYFCASGPDSRNYTFGSGTRLTVV.

In DNA form, the CDR3 reads TGTGCCAGCGGACCGGGACCAGTCCTTTGGGAGCAGTACTTC. It is translated as CASGPGPVLWEQYF. V and J are TRBV28 and TRBJ2-7, with D possibly being TRBD1 or TRBD2 (5 bases each). This CDR3 region has 14 residues. Deletions cut 8 bases from V and 7 bases from J, with 21 bases between. Germline V CDR1 and CDR2: MDHEN, SYDVKM.

The gene calls are TRBV6-2 or TRBV6-3 and TRBJ1-2; D not certain. The CDR3 is 11 residues long. V was pared by 7 bases and J by 6 bases, with 9 bases between. The V gene's germline CDR1 is MNHEY and CDR2 SVGEGT. CDR3 DNA: TGTGCCAGCATCGGACGGAATGGCTACACCTTC. The encoded protein is CASIGRNGYTF.

The chain is built from TRBV7-8 and TRBJ1-5; 9 bases are a match to TRBD1. The V gene's germline CDR1 is SGHVS and CDR2 FQNEAQ. The CDR3 loop spans 13 amino acids. The junction had 8 bases not matched to a gene; V was cut back by 6 bases and J by 11 bases. The CDR3 region is CASSQTGGRAQHF. The DNA of the CDR3 is TGTGCCAGCAGTCAGACAGGGGGAAGGGCCCAGCATTTT.

V and J are TRBV20-1 and TRBJ1-5; D perhaps matches TRBD1 (5 bases). Trimming stripped 3 bases from V and 5 bases from J, with 11 bases between. The CDR3 covers 13 residues. Germline CDR1 reads DFQATT; CDR2 reads SNEGSKA (reference sequence). The CDR3 nucleotides are TGCAGTGCTAGGGGCAGGGCCGATCAGCCCCAGCATTTT. Its translation: CSARGRADQPQHF.

The chain has TRBV6-5 and TRBJ2-7; D call uncertain. Germline V CDR1 and CDR2: MNHEY, SVGAGI. CDR3 length equals 15 residues. Trimming took 2 bases from V and 2 from J, leaving 13 bases between them. The CDR3 here is CASSYSRAQAYEQYF. DNA for the CDR3: TGTGCCAGCAGTTACAGTCGAGCACAAGCCTACGAGCAGTACTTC.